This T cell receptor beta chain was profiled in a study of CD8 T cells in ankylosing spondylitis. In its sample, this clonotype was seen many times. Deletions cut 5 bases from V and 4 bases from J, with 11 bases between. CDR3 length: 13 amino acids. The germline V gene encodes CDR1 SGHTA and CDR2 FQGTGA. TCRdb re-called the 5' RACE reads through MiXCR, storing one row per CDR3 protein. Counted here are 150,000 to 200,000 distinct CDR3 sequences, about 18% occurring once; the ten biggest clones make up over 7.5%. Source material: blood, either unsorted or a sorted T cell fraction (not recorded which). V and J are TRBV7-3 and TRBJ1-2; no firm D call. This receptor was taken from a male donor with ankylosing spondylitis or in good health (not recorded which). CDR3 residues: CASSKDAGYGYTF. DNA of the CDR3: TGTGCCAGCAGCAAAGACGCAGGCTATGGCTACACCTTC.